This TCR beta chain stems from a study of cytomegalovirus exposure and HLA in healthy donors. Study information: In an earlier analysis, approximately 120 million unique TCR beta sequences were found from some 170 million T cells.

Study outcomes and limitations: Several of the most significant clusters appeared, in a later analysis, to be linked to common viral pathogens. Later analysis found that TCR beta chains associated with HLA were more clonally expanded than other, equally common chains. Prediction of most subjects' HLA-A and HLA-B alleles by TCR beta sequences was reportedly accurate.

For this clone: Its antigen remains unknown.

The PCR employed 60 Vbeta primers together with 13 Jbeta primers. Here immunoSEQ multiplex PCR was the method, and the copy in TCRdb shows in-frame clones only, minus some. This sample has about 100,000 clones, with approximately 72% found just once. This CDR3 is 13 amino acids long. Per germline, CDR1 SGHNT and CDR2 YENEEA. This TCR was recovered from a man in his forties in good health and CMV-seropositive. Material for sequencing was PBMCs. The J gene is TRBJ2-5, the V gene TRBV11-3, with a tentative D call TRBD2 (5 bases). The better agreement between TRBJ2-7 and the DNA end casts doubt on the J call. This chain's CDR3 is CASSSGRGHEQYF. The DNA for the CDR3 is TGTGCCAGCAGCTCCGGCCGGGGTCACGAGCAGTACTTC.